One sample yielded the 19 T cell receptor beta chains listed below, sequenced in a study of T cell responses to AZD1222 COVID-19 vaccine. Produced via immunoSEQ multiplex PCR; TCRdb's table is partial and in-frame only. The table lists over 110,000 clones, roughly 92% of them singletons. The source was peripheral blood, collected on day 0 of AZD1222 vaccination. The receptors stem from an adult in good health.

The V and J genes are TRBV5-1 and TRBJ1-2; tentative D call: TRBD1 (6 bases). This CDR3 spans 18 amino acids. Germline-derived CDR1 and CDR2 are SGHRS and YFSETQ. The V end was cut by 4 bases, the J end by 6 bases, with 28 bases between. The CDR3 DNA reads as TGCGCCAGCAGCGGACCAACACAGGGAGGTGTTCGGGCGGATGGCTACACCTTC. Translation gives CASSGPTQGGVRADGYTF.

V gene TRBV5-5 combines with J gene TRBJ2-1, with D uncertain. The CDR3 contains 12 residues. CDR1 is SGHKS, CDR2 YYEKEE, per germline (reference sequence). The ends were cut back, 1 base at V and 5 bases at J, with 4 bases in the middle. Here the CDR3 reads CASSLPHNEQFF. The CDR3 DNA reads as TGTGCCAGCAGCTTGCCCCACAATGAGCAGTTCTTC.

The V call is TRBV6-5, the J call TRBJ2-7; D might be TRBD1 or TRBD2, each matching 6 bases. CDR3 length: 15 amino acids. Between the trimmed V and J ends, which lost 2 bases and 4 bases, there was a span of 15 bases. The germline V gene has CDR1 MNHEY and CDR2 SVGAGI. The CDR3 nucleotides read TGTGCCAGCAGTTACCTCGGGGGCGCGGGGTACGAGCAGTACTTC. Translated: CASSYLGGAGYEQYF.

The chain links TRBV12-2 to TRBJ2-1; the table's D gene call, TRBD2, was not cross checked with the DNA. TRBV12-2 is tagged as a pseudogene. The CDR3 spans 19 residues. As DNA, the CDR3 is TGTGCAAGTCGCTTAACCGGGACTAGCGGGAGGGCCTCGGGGAATGAGCAGTTCTTC. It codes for CASRLTGTSGRASGNEQFF.

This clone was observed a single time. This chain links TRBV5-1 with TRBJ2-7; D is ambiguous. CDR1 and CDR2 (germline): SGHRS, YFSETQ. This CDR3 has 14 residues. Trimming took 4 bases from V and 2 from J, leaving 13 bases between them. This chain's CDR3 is CASSIRSGAYEQYF. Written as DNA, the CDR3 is TGCGCCAGCAGCATCCGAAGTGGGGCCTACGAGCAGTACTTC. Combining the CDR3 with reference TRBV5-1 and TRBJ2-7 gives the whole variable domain KAGVTQTPRYLIKTRGQQVTLSCSPISGHRSVSWYQQTPGQGLQFLFEYFSETQRNKGNFPGRFSGRQFSNSRSEMNVSTLELGDSALYLCASSIRSGAYEQYFGPGTRLTVT.

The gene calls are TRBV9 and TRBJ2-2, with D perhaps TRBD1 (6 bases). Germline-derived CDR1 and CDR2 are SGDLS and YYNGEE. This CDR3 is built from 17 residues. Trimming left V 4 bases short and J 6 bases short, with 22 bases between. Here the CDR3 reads CASSTKTGNRLSGELFF. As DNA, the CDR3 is TGTGCCAGCAGCACCAAAACAGGGAATCGGTTGTCCGGGGAGCTGTTTTTT.

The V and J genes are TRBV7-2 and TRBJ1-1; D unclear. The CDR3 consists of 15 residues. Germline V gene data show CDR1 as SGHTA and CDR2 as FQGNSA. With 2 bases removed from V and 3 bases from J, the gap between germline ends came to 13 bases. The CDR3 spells CASSLRGPYHTEAFF. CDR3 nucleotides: TGTGCCAGCAGCTTAAGAGGGCCCTATCACACTGAAGCTTTCTTT.

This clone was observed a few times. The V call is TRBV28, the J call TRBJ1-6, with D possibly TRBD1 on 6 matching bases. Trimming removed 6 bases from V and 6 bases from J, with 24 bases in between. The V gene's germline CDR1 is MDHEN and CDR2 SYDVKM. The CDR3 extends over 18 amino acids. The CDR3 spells CASSSLRQALSGNSPLHF. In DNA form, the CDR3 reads TGTGCCAGCAGCAGTCTCCGACAGGCCTTAAGTGGTAATTCACCCCTCCACTTT.

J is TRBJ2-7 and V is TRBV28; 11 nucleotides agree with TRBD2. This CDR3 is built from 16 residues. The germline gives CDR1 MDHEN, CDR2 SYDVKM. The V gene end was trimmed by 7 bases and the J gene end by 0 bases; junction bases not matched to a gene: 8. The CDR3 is CASTKSTSGASYEQYF. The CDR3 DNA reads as TGTGCCAGCACTAAATCGACTAGCGGGGCCTCCTACGAGCAGTACTTC.

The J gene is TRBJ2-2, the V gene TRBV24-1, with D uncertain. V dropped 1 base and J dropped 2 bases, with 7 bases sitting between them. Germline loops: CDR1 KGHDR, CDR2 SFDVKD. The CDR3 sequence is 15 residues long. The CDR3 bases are TGTGCCACCAGTGATTTAGAAAGAAACACCGGGGAGCTGTTTTTT. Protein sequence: CATSDLERNTGELFF.

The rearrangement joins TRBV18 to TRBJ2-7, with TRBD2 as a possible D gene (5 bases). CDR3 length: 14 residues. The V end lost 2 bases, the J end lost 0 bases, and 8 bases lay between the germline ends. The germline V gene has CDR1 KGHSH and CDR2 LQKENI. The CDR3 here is CASSPAGNSYEQYF. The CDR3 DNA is TGTGCCAGCTCACCAGCGGGCAACTCCTACGAGCAGTACTTC.

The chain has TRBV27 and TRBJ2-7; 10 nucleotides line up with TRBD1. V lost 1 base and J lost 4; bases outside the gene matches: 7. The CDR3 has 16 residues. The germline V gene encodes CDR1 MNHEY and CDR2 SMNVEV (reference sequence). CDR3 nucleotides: TGTGCCAGCAGTTTATATAGGAGACAGGGGGCTTACGAGCAGTACTTC. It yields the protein CASSLYRRQGAYEQYF.

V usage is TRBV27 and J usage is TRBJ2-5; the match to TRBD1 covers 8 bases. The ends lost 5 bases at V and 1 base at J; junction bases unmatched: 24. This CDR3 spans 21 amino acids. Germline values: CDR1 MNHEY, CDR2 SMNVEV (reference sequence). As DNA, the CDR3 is TGTGCCAGCAGTCCTCAAATATTGGTCTTATGGGACAGGCAAAGCCAAGAGACCCAGTACTTC. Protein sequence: CASSPQILVLWDRQSQETQYF.

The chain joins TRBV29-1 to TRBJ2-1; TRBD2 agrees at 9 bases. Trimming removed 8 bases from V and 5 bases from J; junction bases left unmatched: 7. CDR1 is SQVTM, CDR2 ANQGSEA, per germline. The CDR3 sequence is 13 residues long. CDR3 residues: CSISSGEDNEQFF. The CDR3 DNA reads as TGCAGCATATCTAGCGGGGAGGACAATGAGCAGTTCTTC.

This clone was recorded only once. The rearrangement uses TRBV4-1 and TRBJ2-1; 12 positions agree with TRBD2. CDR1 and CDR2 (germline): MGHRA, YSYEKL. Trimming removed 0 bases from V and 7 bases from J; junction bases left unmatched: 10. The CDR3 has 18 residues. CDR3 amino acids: CASSQESLAGGFLNEQFF. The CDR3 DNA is TGCGCCAGCAGCCAAGAAAGTCTAGCGGGAGGGTTTTTAAATGAGCAGTTCTTC.

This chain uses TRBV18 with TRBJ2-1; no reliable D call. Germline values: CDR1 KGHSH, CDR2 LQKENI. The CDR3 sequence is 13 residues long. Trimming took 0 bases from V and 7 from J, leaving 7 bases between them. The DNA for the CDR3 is TGTGCCAGCTCACCACCAGGTTGGAATGAGCAGTTCTTC. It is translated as CASSPPGWNEQFF.

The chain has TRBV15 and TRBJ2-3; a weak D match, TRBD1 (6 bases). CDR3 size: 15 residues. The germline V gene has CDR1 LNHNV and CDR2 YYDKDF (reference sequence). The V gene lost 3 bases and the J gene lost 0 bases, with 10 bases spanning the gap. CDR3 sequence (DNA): TGTGCCACCAGCAGGGCAGGGACAAGCACAGATACGCAGTATTTT. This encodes CATSRAGTSTDTQYF.

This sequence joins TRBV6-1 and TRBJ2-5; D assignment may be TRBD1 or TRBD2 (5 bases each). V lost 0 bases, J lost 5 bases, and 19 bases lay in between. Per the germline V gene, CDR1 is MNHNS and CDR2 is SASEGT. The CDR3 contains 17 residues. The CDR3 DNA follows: TGTGCCAGCAGTGAAGCTGACGAGGGGTCAGGGCGGGAGACCCAGTACTTC. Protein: CASSEADEGSGRETQYF.

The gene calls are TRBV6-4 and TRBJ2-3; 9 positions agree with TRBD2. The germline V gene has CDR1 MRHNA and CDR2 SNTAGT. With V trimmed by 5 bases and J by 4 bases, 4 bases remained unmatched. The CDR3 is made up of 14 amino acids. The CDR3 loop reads CASSQTSGPDTQYF. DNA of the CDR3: TGTGCCAGCAGTCAGACTAGCGGTCCAGATACGCAGTATTTT.